The 31 T cell receptor beta chains in this list originate from one sample, sequenced in a study of beta chain features in type 1 diabetes. The study reverse transcribed the entire isolated RNA, so it sequenced expressed TCRB transcripts. TCRdb's table, derived via immunoSEQ multiplex PCR, lists solely in-frame clones and lacks some. Among hundreds of thousands of clones, over 11% were seen once, and the ten largest hold roughly 0.04%. The specimen sequenced was naive CD4+ T cells from blood. These TCRs come from a man in his thirties or forties in good health.

The chain employs TRBV9 and TRBJ1-6; D is uncertain. The CDR3 totals 14 residues. Germline V lookup: CDR1 SGDLS, CDR2 YYNGEE. The V end lost 1 base, the J end lost 10 bases, and 12 bases lay between the germline ends. This CDR3 reads CASSVKQFGSPLHF. The CDR3 DNA sequence: TGTGCCAGCAGCGTAAAACAGTTCGGGTCACCCCTCCACTTT.

This clone was counted only a few times. The rearrangement links TRBV5-6 to TRBJ2-7; 9 bases map to TRBD1. The germline gives CDR1 SGHDT, CDR2 YYEEEE. V was clipped by 5 bases and J by 4 bases; unmatched bases: 10. This CDR3 has 15 residues. CDR3 in DNA: TGTGCCAGCAGGAGTGGACAGGGGATTTTTTACGAGCAGTACGTC. Its translation is CASRSGQGIFYEQYV.

This clone was seen a handful of times. J is TRBJ2-5 and V is TRBV7-2; 7 bases fit TRBD2. The CDR3 consists of 15 residues. V was pared by 3 bases and J by 1 base, with 5 bases of the junction left unmatched. From germline, CDR1 is SGHTA and CDR2 FQGNSA. The CDR3 region is CASSLPRGGQETQYF. The DNA for the CDR3 is TGTGCCAGCAGCTTGCCTCGCGGGGGCCAAGAGACCCAGTACTTC.

The sample holds a few counts of this clone. The chain uses TRBV4-3 and TRBJ1-6, with D perhaps matching TRBD1 (6 bases). Germline V gives CDR1 LGHNA, CDR2 YSLEER. This CDR3 contains 15 residues. Trimming pared 3 bases from V and 7 bases from J, leaving 13 bases between. CDR3 residues: CASSQTDSLNSPLHF. The CDR3 nucleotides read TGCGCCAGCAGCCAGACGGACAGCCTAAATTCACCCCTCCACTTT.

The rearrangement links TRBV15 to TRBJ1-2, with D possibly TRBD1 on 5 matching bases. Germline-derived CDR1 and CDR2 are LNHNV and YYDKDF (reference sequence). Trimming left V 6 bases short and J 8 bases short, with 13 bases between. The CDR3 extends over 12 amino acids. In DNA, the CDR3 is TGTGCCACCAGTAGGGGAACCATAGGCTACACCTTC. Encoded protein: CATSRGTIGYTF.

This chain joins TRBV7-2 and TRBJ2-3; 12 bases map to TRBD1. Germline-derived CDR1 and CDR2 are SGHTA and FQGNSA. The V and J ends lost 5 bases and 4 bases, in that order; junction bases with no gene match: 4. This CDR3 has 15 residues. This CDR3 reads CASSLGQGAADTQYF. In DNA form, the CDR3 reads TGTGCCAGCAGCCTGGGACAGGGGGCTGCAGATACGCAGTATTTT.

In DNA, the CDR3 is TGCGCCAGCAGCCAGGATAGGACAGGGAGCAATGAGCAGTTCTTC. It codes for CASSQDRTGSNEQFF. This chain joins TRBV4-3 and TRBJ2-1; 8 positions match TRBD1. Germline CDR1 and CDR2: LGHNA and YSLEER. The CDR3 runs to 15 residues. V trimming: 3 bases; J trimming: 6 bases; junction bases outside the gene matches: 7.

This chain links TRBV28 with TRBJ2-7; the D is unclear. V dropped 5 bases and J dropped 3 bases, with 8 bases sitting between them. Germline CDR1 is MDHEN and CDR2 is SYDVKM. CDR3 length equals 12 residues. The CDR3 protein is CASSQGHYEQYV. CDR3 sequence (DNA): TGTGCCAGCAGTCAAGGGCACTACGAGCAGTACGTC.

This clone appeared a few times. The chain recombines TRBV28 with TRBJ2-1, with D possibly matching TRBD1 (5 bases). CDR1 is MDHEN, CDR2 SYDVKM, per germline. V lost 11 bases to trimming and J lost 6 bases, with 11 bases between them. The CDR3 consists of 11 residues. CDR3 in amino acids: CAGAQGNEQFF. CDR3 in DNA: TGTGCCGGCGCTCAGGGCAATGAGCAGTTCTTC.

The chain has TRBV9 and TRBJ2-6; TRBD2 is a possible D gene (5 bases). CDR3 length: 18 residues. Looked up from germline, CDR1 is SGDLS and CDR2 is YYNGEE. V dropped 9 bases and J dropped 0 bases, with 22 bases sitting between them. The CDR3 nucleotides are TGTGCCACCGGCGGGCCGACGGGGTCCTCCTCTGGGGCCAACGTCCTGACTTTC. Translated, it gives CATGGPTGSSSGANVLTF. The entire variable domain, with the rest obtained from reference TRBV9 and TRBJ2-6, is as follows: DSGVTQTPKHLITATGQRVTLRCSPRSGDLSVYWYQQSLDQGLQFLIQYYNGEERAKGNILERFSAQQFPDLHSELNLSSLELGDSALYFCATGGPTGSSSGANVLTFGAGSRLTVL.

This clone was observed a handful of times. V usage is TRBV19 and J usage is TRBJ2-5; 11 nucleotides match TRBD2. This CDR3 has 15 residues. Losses at the gene ends were 6 bases for V and 5 bases for J; bases not matched to a gene: 8. In germline, CDR1 is LNHDA, CDR2 SQIVND (reference sequence). CDR3 region: CASRNQLAGAETQYF. DNA of the CDR3: TGTGCCAGTAGGAATCAACTAGCGGGAGCTGAGACCCAGTACTTC.

The rearrangement links TRBV28 to TRBJ2-4; TRBD1 matches at 7 bases. CDR3 length: 15 amino acids. Germline assignment: CDR1 MDHEN and CDR2 SYDVKM. V lost 4 bases, J lost 0 bases, and 3 bases stayed unmatched. Here the CDR3 reads CASSYRGLAKNIQYF. The CDR3 bases are TGTGCCAGCAGTTACAGGGGTCTAGCCAAAAACATTCAGTACTTC.

The CDR3 is CASDRPDTQYF. The DNA for the CDR3 is TGTGCCAGCGACAGGCCAGATACGCAGTATTTT. This chain links TRBV2 with TRBJ2-3; TRBD1 might be the D (6 bases). This CDR3 contains 11 residues. Germline V gene lookup returns CDR1 SNHLY and CDR2 FYNNEI. V lost 8 bases to trimming and J lost 4 bases, with 7 bases between them.

The rearrangement uses TRBV29-1 and TRBJ1-5; D is unclear. This CDR3 is 13 amino acids long. Germline V lookup: CDR1 SQVTM, CDR2 ANQGSEA. The V and J ends lost 3 bases and 6 bases respectively, with 12 bases between them. The CDR3 spells CSVEGYPGQPQHF. Here the CDR3 DNA reads TGCAGCGTTGAGGGGTATCCTGGTCAGCCCCAGCATTTT.

The chain combines TRBV30 with TRBJ1-1, with D unresolved. The V and J ends lost 0 bases and 6 bases respectively, with 8 bases between them. Germline-derived CDR1 and CDR2 are GTSNPN and SVGIG (reference sequence). This CDR3 comprises 12 residues. This CDR3 reads CAWSVLGPEAFF. DNA for the CDR3: TGTGCCTGGAGTGTACTTGGTCCTGAAGCTTTCTTT.

The chain combines TRBV2 with TRBJ2-1; D may be TRBD1 or TRBD2 (5 bases each). CDR1 and CDR2 (germline): SNHLY, FYNNEI. This CDR3 is 14 amino acids long. V shed 3 bases and J shed 4 bases, with 10 bases lying between them. The CDR3 protein is CASSEPGRYNEQFF. In nucleotides, the CDR3 is TGTGCCAGCAGTGAGCCGGGGCGATACAATGAGCAGTTCTTC.

This clone was seen a single time. CDR3 in amino acids: CATSRSGELFF. CDR3 DNA: TGTGCCACCAGCAGAAGCGGGGAGCTGTTTTTT. V is TRBV15 and J is TRBJ2-2; D remains ambiguous. This CDR3 is built from 11 residues. Trimming cost V 2 bases and J 7 bases, with 2 bases left between them. Germline assignment: CDR1 LNHNV and CDR2 YYDKDF (reference sequence).

This clone has a handful of counts. J is TRBJ2-1 and V is TRBV5-1; TRBD1 agrees at 10 bases. Trimming cost V 4 bases and J 5 bases; bases outside gene matches: 6. Germline CDR1 reads SGHRS; CDR2 reads YFSETQ. This CDR3 is built from 15 residues. This chain's CDR3 is CASSITGTGDNEQFF. CDR3 DNA: TGCGCCAGCAGCATAACCGGGACAGGGGACAATGAGCAGTTCTTC.

This clone was counted a few times. The V and J genes are TRBV5-4 and TRBJ2-7, with D tentatively TRBD1 (5 bases). There are 13 residues in the CDR3. Trimming removed 0 bases from V and 5 bases from J, with 9 bases in between. CDR1 SGHNT and CDR2 YYREEE come from the germline V gene (reference sequence). Here the CDR3 reads CASSLAQGNEQYF. The DNA of the CDR3 is TGTGCCAGCAGCTTGGCGCAGGGTAACGAGCAGTACTTC.

The chain links TRBV30 to TRBJ1-2; D is uncertain. Germline V gene data show CDR1 as GTSNPN and CDR2 as SVGIG (reference sequence). Trimming stripped 2 bases from V and 5 bases from J, with 21 bases between. The CDR3 is 16 residues long. CDR3 region: CAWSPPREPLWYGYTF. DNA for the CDR3: TGTGCCTGGAGTCCGCCTAGAGAGCCCCTTTGGTATGGCTACACCTTC.

This sequence joins TRBV29-1 and TRBJ1-1; 7 nucleotides line up with TRBD1. This CDR3 is built from 14 residues. The V and J ends lost 5 bases and 1 base, in that order; junction bases with no gene match: 7. Germline V gene lookup returns CDR1 SQVTM and CDR2 ANQGSEA. CDR3 residues: CSVRGQDGNTEAFF. In nucleotides, the CDR3 is TGCAGCGTTCGAGGACAGGACGGGAACACTGAAGCTTTCTTT.

The chain employs TRBV15 and TRBJ1-2; the match to TRBD1 covers 9 bases. The CDR3 totals 13 residues. Germline loops: CDR1 LNHNV, CDR2 YYDKDF (reference sequence). V was pared by 4 bases and J by 6 bases, with 3 bases of the junction left unmatched. The chain's CDR3 is CATSTGQGDGYTF. The DNA of the CDR3 is TGTGCCACCAGCACGGGACAGGGTGATGGCTACACCTTC. Filled out from reference TRBV15 and TRBJ1-2, the complete variable domain reads DAMVIQNPRYQVTQFGKPVTLSCSQTLNHNVMYWYQQKSSQAPKLLFHYYDKDFNNEADTPDNFQSRRPNTSFCFLDIRSPGLGDTAMYLCATSTGQGDGYTFGSGTRLTVV.

V usage is TRBV5-4 and J usage is TRBJ2-2, with a tentative D call TRBD2 (5 bases). This CDR3 is 15 amino acids long. CDR1 and CDR2 (germline): SGHNT, YYREEE (reference sequence). Trimming shortened V by 5 bases and J by 10 bases, and 21 bases separated the two germline ends. The DNA of the CDR3 is TGTGCCAGCAGTTTTAAACCCCCTGCTGGACTGGAGCTGTTTTTT. Residues: CASSFKPPAGLELFF.

This chain uses TRBV29-1 with TRBJ2-7, with D maybe TRBD1 (5 bases). The ends were cut back, 3 bases at V and 3 bases at J, with 15 bases in the middle. The CDR3 has 14 amino acids. The V gene's germline CDR1 is SQVTM and CDR2 ANQGSEA. The CDR3 nucleotides are TGCAGCGTTGATGGGCAGGGTATCAACTACGAGCAGTACTTC. Translating gives CSVDGQGINYEQYF.

This chain joins TRBV29-1 and TRBJ2-3; 7 bases fit TRBD1. CDR3 length equals 12 residues. J gave up 4 bases and V 6 bases, and 4 bases lay outside the gene matches. Looked up from germline, CDR1 is SQVTM and CDR2 is ANQGSEA. CDR3 residues: CSVRGTADTQYF. CDR3 bases: TGCAGCGTCAGGGGGACGGCAGATACGCAGTATTTT.

The chain combines TRBV11-2 with TRBJ1-4; a possible D gene is TRBD1 (5 bases). The length of the CDR3 is 14 residues. Looked up from germline, CDR1 is SGHAT and CDR2 is FQNNGV. Trimming stripped 3 bases from V and 2 bases from J, with 7 bases between. In nucleotides, the CDR3 is TGTGCCAGCAGCTTGGGGCAGACTAATGAAAAACTGTTTTTT. It specifies CASSLGQTNEKLFF.

In nucleotides, the CDR3 is TGTGCCAGCTCACCCTGGACGGCAGAGGTCGGAAAACTGTTTTTT. It specifies CASSPWTAEVGKLFF. The chain has TRBV18 and TRBJ1-4, with D unresolved. Germline V gene lookup returns CDR1 KGHSH and CDR2 LQKENI. The CDR3 is made up of 15 amino acids. Deletions cut 3 bases from V and 10 bases from J, with 18 bases between. Looking up the rest from reference TRBV18 and TRBJ1-4 gives the full variable domain: NAGVMQNPRHLVRRRGQEARLRCSPMKGHSHVYWYRQLPEEGLKFMVYLQKENIIDESGMPKERFSAEFPKEGPSILRIQQVVRGDSAAYFCASSPWTAEVGKLFFGSGTQLSVL.

The V and J genes are TRBV7-2 and TRBJ2-3; no clear D gene. Germline-derived CDR1 and CDR2 are SGHTA and FQGNSA. The CDR3 totals 15 residues. The V end was cut by 1 base, the J end by 0 bases, with 8 bases between. DNA for the CDR3: TGTGCCAGCAGCTTAGGATCTCCTAGCACAGATACGCAGTATTTT. Protein product: CASSLGSPSTDTQYF.

This clone was seen a few times. The CDR3 DNA sequence: TGTGCCAGCAGCTTGGGGCAGGGAAGGTACAATGAGCAGTTCTTC. Its protein product is CASSLGQGRYNEQFF. This chain joins TRBV5-4 and TRBJ2-1, with D maybe TRBD1 (5 bases). The CDR3 extends over 15 amino acids. Trimming took 0 bases from V and 4 from J, leaving 11 bases between them. From germline, CDR1 is SGHNT and CDR2 YYREEE (reference sequence).

The chain has TRBV5-4 and TRBJ1-4; D not certain. The CDR3 runs 15 residues. The germline CDR1 and CDR2 sequences are SGHNT and YYREEE (reference sequence). V was shortened by 4 bases and J by 4 bases, with 14 bases between the two germline ends. CDR3 protein: CASSPSRDLNEKLFF. In nucleotides, the CDR3 is TGTGCCAGCAGCCCCTCAAGGGATCTTAATGAAAAACTGTTTTTT.

This clone was seen more than once but under ten times. CDR3 DNA: TGTGCCAGTAATGCGAGGGACAGGTTGGAAGCTTTCTTT. It specifies CASNARDRLEAFF. The J gene is TRBJ1-1, the V gene TRBV19, with 8 bases fitting TRBD1. From germline, CDR1 is LNHDA and CDR2 SQIVND (reference sequence). The V segment lost 7 bases and the J segment 8 bases; nucleotides outside the gene matches: 9. The CDR3 length is 13 residues.